Listed below are T cell receptor beta chains from one sample, sequenced in a study of OX40 agonist ivuxolimab in advanced cancers. Profiling relied on immunoSEQ multiplex PCR, and the TCRdb table lists in-frame clones only, not all of them. The sample yields 15,000 to 20,000 clones, just over 70% seen once. The starting material was CD4+ or CD8+ T cells sorted from blood, obtained in a trial of the OX40 agonist ivuxolimab. These receptors originate from an adult with an advanced solid tumor such as melanoma, head and neck, liver or kidney cancer. Both conserved end residues are part of each CDR3. A D gene is named only where the DNA matches it firmly. Expanded clones get a size class; other rows say once, few or many, or leave the size out.

v_call	d_call	clone_size	cdr3_length	j_call	cdr3_nt	cdr3_aa
TRBV4-1	TRBD1	-	14	TRBJ1-4	TGCGCCAGCAGCCAGGGACAGGGGGGAGAAAAACTGTTTTTT	CASSQGQGGEKLFF
TRBV19	TRBD2	-	14	TRBJ2-2	TGTGCCGGAGGGGAGGGAAGCGGGACCGGGGAGCTGTTTTTT	CAGGEGSGTGELFF
TRBV28	-	few	17	TRBJ2-6	TGTGCCAGCAGTTTCCCGCAGACTCGAGCTGGGGCCAACGTCCTGACTTTC	CASSFPQTRAGANVLTF
TRBV11-3	TRBD2	-	13	TRBJ2-7	TGTGCCAGCAGCTTAGGGGAGGGCTACGAGCAGTACTTC	CASSLGEGYEQYF
TRBV7-6	TRBD2	few	14	TRBJ2-7	TGTGCCAGCAGCTTAGCAGCGGGAGGGGACGAGCAGTACTTC	CASSLAAGGDEQYF
TRBV2	-	once	15	TRBJ1-6	TGTGCCAGCAGGACAGGCTTCTCCTATAATTCACCCCTCCACTTT	CASRTGFSYNSPLHF
TRBV18	-	-	14	TRBJ2-7	TGTGCCAGCTCACAGTTCGACAGAGCCTACGAGCAGTACTTC	CASSQFDRAYEQYF
TRBV28	TRBD2	-	15	TRBJ2-3	TGTGCCAGCAGCCTAGCGGGGAGGGGCACAGATACGCAGTATTTT	CASSLAGRGTDTQYF
TRBV2	-	-	15	TRBJ1-2	TGTGCCAGCAGTCGGGACAACGTCGGGGGCTATGGCTACACCTTC	CASSRDNVGGYGYTF
TRBV19	TRBD1	-	16	TRBJ2-3	TGTGCCAGCGGGATTCCGGGACAGCTGAACACAGATACGCAGTATTTT	CASGIPGQLNTDTQYF
TRBV11-2	-	-	15	TRBJ2-1	TGTGCCAGCAGCTTAGGTAGCGGAGACTACAATGAGCAGTTCTTC	CASSLGSGDYNEQFF
TRBV12-2	-	few	16	TRBJ1-5	TGTGCAAGTCGCTTAGGGGGTCAGGGAGAACGGCAGCCCCAGCATTTT	CASRLGGQGERQPQHF
TRBV6-5	TRBD2	-	13	TRBJ2-1	TGTGCCAGCAAGGATCCCGCGGGAGTTGAGCAGTTCTTC	CASKDPAGVEQFF
TRBV10-2	TRBD2	-	16	TRBJ2-3	TGCGCCAGCAGGTCGGGACTAGCGGGAGAGGTAGATACGCAGTATTTT	CASRSGLAGEVDTQYF
TRBV28	-	-	14	TRBJ1-1	TGTGCCAGCAGTTTGGGGTTTGAGAACACTGAAGCTTTCTTT	CASSLGFENTEAFF
TRBV7-7	TRBD1	-	14	TRBJ1-1	TGTGCTAGCAGCTTACAGGGGTTGGGGACTGAAGCTTTCTTT	CASSLQGLGTEAFF
TRBV7-7	TRBD1	-	15	TRBJ2-5	TGTGCTAGCAGCTTGGGACAGGGGAAACAAGAGACCCAGTACTTC	CASSLGQGKQETQYF
TRBV27	TRBD1	-	16	TRBJ2-1	TGTGCCAGCATCGGTGAGGGGGCTAGCTCCTACAATGAGCAGTTCTTC	CASIGEGASSYNEQFF
TRBV4-1	-	few	15	TRBJ2-7	TGCGCCAGCAGCCTAACTACAGCTGTTGACTACGAGCAGTACTTC	CASSLTTAVDYEQYF
TRBV6-5	TRBD1	-	15	TRBJ2-2	TGTGCCAGCAGTCCGGGACAGCTGAACACCGGGGAGCTGTTTTTT	CASSPGQLNTGELFF
TRBV30	-	-	13	TRBJ2-7	TGTGCCTGGAGTAGGTCCCAGTCCTTGGAGCAGTACTTC	CAWSRSQSLEQYF
TRBV10-1	TRBD1	-	17	TRBJ2-2	TGCGCCACCATCAGTCGGAGGGGCAGGGGGCGTGCCGGGGAGCTGTTTTTT	CATISRRGRGRAGELFF
TRBV13	TRBD1	-	13	TRBJ2-7	TGTGCCAGCAGCCCTGACAGGGGGCACGAGCAGTACTTC	CASSPDRGHEQYF
TRBV13	-	-	14	TRBJ2-5	TGTGCCAGCAGCTTAGGACGGATCCAAGAGACCCAGTACTTC	CASSLGRIQETQYF
TRBV7-8	-	-	13	TRBJ2-1	TGTGCCAGCAGCTTAGATCCGGGATGGGAGCAGTTCTTC	CASSLDPGWEQFF
TRBV2	-	-	14	TRBJ2-1	TGTGCCAGCAGTGAGAGTGAGGAATACAATGAGCAGTTCTTC	CASSESEEYNEQFF
TRBV23-1	-	-	15	TRBJ2-7	TGCGCCAGCAGTCCCCCACAGGGAAAGGTGTTGGAGCAGTACTTC	CASSPPQGKVLEQYF
TRBV27	-	-	11	TRBJ2-1	TGTGCCAGCAGTTTCGACAATGAGCAGTTCTTC	CASSFDNEQFF
TRBV29-1	TRBD2	-	16	TRBJ2-7	TGCAGCGTTCTCCCCCCCGGGTCTAGCGGGAATTACGAGCAGTACTTC	CSVLPPGSSGNYEQYF
TRBV7-6	-	-	15	TRBJ2-7	TGTGCCAGCAGCTTAGAAGGGGGATCGTACTACGAGCAGTACTTC	CASSLEGGSYYEQYF
TRBV27	TRBD2	-	18	TRBJ2-1	TGTGCCAGCAGCGCGGGACTAGCGGGCGGGAGCTCCTACAATGAGCAGTTCTTC	CASSAGLAGGSSYNEQFF
TRBV18	-	-	16	TRBJ2-3	TGTGCCAGCTCATCTTCCAGTCTCTCTAGCACAGATACGCAGTATTTT	CASSSSSLSSTDTQYF
TRBV6-6	-	-	16	TRBJ1-5	TGTGCCAGCACCCCCGTTTCCGGGGCAGGTAATCAGCCCCAGCATTTT	CASTPVSGAGNQPQHF
TRBV28	-	-	13	TRBJ2-7	TGTGCCAGCAGGCCTCAAAGCTCCTACGAGCAGTACTTC	CASRPQSSYEQYF
TRBV9	-	-	14	TRBJ2-1	TGTGCCAGCAGCGGGGACGGCTCGTACAATGAGCAGTTCTTC	CASSGDGSYNEQFF
TRBV10-3	-	-	12	TRBJ2-7	TGTGCCATCAGTGAGTCTAGTTACGAGCAGTACTTC	CAISESSYEQYF
TRBV9	-	-	14	TRBJ2-2	TGTGCCAGCAGCGTTGGGGGGAGTACCGGGGAGCTGTTTTTT	CASSVGGSTGELFF
TRBV27	-	-	14	TRBJ1-2	TGTGCCAGCAGTGGGGGAACAGGGATCTATGGCTACACCTTC	CASSGGTGIYGYTF
TRBV9	-	few	17	TRBJ2-2	TGTGCCAGCAGCGTAGCGGATACACCCTTGAACACCGGGGAGCTGTTTTTT	CASSVADTPLNTGELFF
TRBV7-9	-	-	15	TRBJ2-1	TGTGCCAGCAGCCGCATGGCAGAGGGTTACAATGAGCAGTTCTTC	CASSRMAEGYNEQFF
TRBV5-6	-	once	13	TRBJ1-2	TGTGCCAGCAGCTTGGTCATAAACTATGGCTACACCTTC	CASSLVINYGYTF
TRBV6-6	-	-	12	TRBJ2-1	TGTGCCAGCCTGGGGGGCGACGCTGAGCAGTTCTTC	CASLGGDAEQFF
TRBV5-1	-	-	11	TRBJ2-7	TGCGCCAGCAGCTCCTTGGGCGAGCAGTACTTC	CASSSLGEQYF
TRBV7-8	-	once	15	TRBJ2-5	TGTGCCAGCAGCCCCGGGACTCGCCAGTGGGAGACCCAGTACTTC	CASSPGTRQWETQYF
TRBV11-2	TRBD1	-	15	TRBJ1-5	TGTGCCAGCAGCTCGGGACAGGGCCGCAATCAGCCCCAGCATTTT	CASSSGQGRNQPQHF
TRBV7-9	-	-	14	TRBJ1-1	TGTGCCAGCAGCTTAGACCCCTACCCCCGGGAAGCTTTCTTT	CASSLDPYPREAFF